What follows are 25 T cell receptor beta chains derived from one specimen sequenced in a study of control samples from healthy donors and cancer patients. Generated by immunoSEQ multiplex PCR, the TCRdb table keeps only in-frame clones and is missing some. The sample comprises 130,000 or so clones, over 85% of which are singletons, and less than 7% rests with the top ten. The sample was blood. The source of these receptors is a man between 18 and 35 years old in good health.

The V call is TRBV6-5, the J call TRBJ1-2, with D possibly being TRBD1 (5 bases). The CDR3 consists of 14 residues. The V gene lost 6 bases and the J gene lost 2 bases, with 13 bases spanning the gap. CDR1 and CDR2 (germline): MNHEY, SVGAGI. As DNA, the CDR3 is TGTGCCAGCAGACTACAGGATTTGAACTATGGCTACACCTTC. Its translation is CASRLQDLNYGYTF.

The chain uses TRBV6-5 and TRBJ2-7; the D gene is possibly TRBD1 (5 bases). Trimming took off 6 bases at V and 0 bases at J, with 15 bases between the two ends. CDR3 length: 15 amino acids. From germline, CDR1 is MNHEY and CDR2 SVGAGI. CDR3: CASRVTDISSYEQYF. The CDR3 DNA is TGTGCCAGCAGAGTTACGGACATCAGCTCCTACGAGCAGTACTTC.

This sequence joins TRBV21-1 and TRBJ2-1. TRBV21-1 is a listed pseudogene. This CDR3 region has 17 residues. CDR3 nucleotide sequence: TGTGCCAGCAGCACCCTCTGTTGTGGGGGGCCAGGAAATGAGCAGTTCTTC. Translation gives CASSTLCCGGPGNEQFF.

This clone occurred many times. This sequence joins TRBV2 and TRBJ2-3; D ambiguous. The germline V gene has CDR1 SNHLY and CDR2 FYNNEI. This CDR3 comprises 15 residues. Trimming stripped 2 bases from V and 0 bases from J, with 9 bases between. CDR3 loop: CASSESRLSTDTQYF. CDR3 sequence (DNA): TGTGCCAGCAGTGAATCGCGGCTAAGCACAGATACGCAGTATTTT. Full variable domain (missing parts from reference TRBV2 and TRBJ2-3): EPEVTQTPSHQVTQMGQEVILRCVPISNHLYFYWYRQILGQKVEFLVSFYNNEISEKSEIFDDQFSVERPDGSNFTLKIRSTKLEDSAMYFCASSESRLSTDTQYFGPGTRLTVL.

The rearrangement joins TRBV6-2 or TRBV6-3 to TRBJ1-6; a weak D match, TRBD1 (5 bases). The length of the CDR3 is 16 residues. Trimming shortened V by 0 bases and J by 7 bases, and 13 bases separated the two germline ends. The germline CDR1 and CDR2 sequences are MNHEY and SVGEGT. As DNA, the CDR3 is TGTGCCAGCAGTTACTCGACAAGGGGAGGAAATTCACCCCTCCACTTT. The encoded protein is CASSYSTRGGNSPLHF.

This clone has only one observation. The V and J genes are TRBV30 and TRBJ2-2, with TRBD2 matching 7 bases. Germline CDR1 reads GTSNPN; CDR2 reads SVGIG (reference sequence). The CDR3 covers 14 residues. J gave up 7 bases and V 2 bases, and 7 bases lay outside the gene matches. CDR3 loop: CAWSSGLVSGELFF. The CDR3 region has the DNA TGTGCCTGGAGTTCCGGACTAGTGAGCGGGGAGCTGTTTTTT.

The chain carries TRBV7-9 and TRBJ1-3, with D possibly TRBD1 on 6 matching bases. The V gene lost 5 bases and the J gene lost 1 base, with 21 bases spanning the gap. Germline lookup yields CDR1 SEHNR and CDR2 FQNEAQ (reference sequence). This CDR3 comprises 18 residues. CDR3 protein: CASSPSVAGVSSGNTIYF. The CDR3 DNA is TGTGCCAGCAGCCCCTCGGTGGCAGGGGTCAGTTCTGGAAACACCATATATTTT.

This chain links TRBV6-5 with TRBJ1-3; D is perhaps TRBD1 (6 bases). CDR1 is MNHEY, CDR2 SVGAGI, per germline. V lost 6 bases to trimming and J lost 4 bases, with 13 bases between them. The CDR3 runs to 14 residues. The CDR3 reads CASSPQGGGNTIYF. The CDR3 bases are TGTGCCAGCAGCCCACAGGGAGGCGGAAACACCATATATTTT.

CDR3 nucleotide sequence: TGCAGCGTTGATCCCGTAGGGGGAGGCTACACCTTC. As protein: CSVDPVGGGYTF. The chain links TRBV29-1 to TRBJ1-2; tentatively, D is TRBD1 (6 bases). The CDR3 has 12 amino acids. The germline gives CDR1 SQVTM, CDR2 ANQGSEA. The V gene lost 3 bases and the J gene lost 8 bases, with 13 bases spanning the gap.

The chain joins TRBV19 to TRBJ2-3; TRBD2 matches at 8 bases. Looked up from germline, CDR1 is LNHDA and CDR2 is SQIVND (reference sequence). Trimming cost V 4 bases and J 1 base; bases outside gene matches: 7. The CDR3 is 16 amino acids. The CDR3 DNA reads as TGTGCCAGTAGTAAACGGAGCGGGGGAGGCACAGATACGCAGTATTTT. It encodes CASSKRSGGGTDTQYF.

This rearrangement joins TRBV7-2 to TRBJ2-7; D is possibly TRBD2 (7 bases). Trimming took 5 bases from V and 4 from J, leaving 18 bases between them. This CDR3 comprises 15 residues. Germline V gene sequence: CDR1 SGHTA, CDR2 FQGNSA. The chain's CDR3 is CASSPGGLLVYEQYF. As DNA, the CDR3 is TGTGCCAGCAGCCCGGGGGGCCTACTAGTATACGAGCAGTACTTC.

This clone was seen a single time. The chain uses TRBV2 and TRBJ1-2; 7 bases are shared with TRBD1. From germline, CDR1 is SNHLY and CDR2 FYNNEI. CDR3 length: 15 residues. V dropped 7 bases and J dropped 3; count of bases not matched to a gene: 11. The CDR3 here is CASNQQGPIDYGYTF. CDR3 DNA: TGTGCCAGCAATCAACAGGGGCCAATCGACTATGGCTACACCTTC.

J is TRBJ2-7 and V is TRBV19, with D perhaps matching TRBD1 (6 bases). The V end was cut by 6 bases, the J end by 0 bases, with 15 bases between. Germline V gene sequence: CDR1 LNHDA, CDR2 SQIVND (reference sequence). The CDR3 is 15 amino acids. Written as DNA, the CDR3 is TGTGCCAGTAGCCCCGGGCAGGGGAGCTCCTACGAGCAGTACTTC. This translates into CASSPGQGSSYEQYF. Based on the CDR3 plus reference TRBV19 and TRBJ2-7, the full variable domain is DGGITQSPKYLFRKEGQNVTLSCEQNLNHDAMYWYRQDPGQGLRLIYYSQIVNDFQKGDIAEGYSVSREKKESFPLTVTSAQKNPTAFYLCASSPGQGSSYEQYFGPGTRLTVT.

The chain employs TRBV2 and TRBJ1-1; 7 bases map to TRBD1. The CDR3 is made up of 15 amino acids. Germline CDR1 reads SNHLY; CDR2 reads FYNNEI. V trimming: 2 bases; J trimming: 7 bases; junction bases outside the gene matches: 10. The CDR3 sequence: CASSENRGPLYEAFF. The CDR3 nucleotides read TGTGCCAGCAGTGAAAACAGGGGCCCCCTTTATGAAGCTTTCTTT.

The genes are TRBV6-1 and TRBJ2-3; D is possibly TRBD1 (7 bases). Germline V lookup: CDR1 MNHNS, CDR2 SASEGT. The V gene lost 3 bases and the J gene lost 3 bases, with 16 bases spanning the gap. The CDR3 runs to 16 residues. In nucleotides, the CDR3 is TGTGCCAGCAGTGAGTACGACAGGGCGGGGACAGATACGCAGTATTTT. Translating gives CASSEYDRAGTDTQYF.

Written as DNA, the CDR3 is TGTGCCAGCAGCTTGGCCCCCGCAGCGACCCAGTACTTC. Translation: CASSLAPAATQYF. The rearrangement links TRBV5-4 to TRBJ2-5; D not certain. Trimming stripped 0 bases from V and 7 bases from J, with 10 bases between. Germline-derived CDR1 and CDR2 are SGHNT and YYREEE (reference sequence). CDR3 length equals 13 residues.

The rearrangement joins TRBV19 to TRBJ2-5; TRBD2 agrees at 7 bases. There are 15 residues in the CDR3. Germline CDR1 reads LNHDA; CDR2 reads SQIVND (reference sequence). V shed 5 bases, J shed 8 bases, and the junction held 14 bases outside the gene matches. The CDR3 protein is CASSPEAGRVGTQYF. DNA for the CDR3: TGTGCCAGTAGTCCCGAAGCGGGACGAGTAGGAACCCAGTACTTC.

CDR3 in DNA: TGTGCCAGCAGCGGGACAGGCAATCAGCCCCAGCATTTT. Translation gives CASSGTGNQPQHF. This chain connects TRBV2 to TRBJ1-5, with TRBD1 identical over 7 bases. The CDR3 extends over 13 amino acids. Trimming at V came to 6 bases and at J to 2 bases, leaving 1 base not matched to a gene. The germline gives CDR1 SNHLY, CDR2 FYNNEI.

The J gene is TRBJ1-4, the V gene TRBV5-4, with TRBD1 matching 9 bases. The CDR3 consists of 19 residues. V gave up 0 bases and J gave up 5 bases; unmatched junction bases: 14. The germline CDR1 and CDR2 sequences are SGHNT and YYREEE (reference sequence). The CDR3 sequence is CASSLGSGTGLFKNEKLFF. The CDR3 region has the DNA TGTGCCAGCAGCTTGGGATCCGGGACAGGGCTTTTTAAGAATGAAAAACTGTTTTTT.

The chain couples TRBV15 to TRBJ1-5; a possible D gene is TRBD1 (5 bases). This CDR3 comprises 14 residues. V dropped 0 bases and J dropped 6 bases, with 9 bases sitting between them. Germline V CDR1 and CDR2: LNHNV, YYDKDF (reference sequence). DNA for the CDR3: TGTGCCACCAGCAGAGATCGGGGGATTCAGCCCCAGCATTTT. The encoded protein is CATSRDRGIQPQHF. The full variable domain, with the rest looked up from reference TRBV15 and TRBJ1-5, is DAMVIQNPRYQVTQFGKPVTLSCSQTLNHNVMYWYQQKSSQAPKLLFHYYDKDFNNEADTPDNFQSRRPNTSFCFLDIRSPGLGDTAMYLCATSRDRGIQPQHFGDGTRLSIL.

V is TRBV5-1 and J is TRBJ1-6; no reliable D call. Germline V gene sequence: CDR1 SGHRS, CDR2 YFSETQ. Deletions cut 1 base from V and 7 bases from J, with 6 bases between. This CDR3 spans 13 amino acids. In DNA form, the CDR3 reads TGCGCCAGCAGCTTGCTTACAAATTCACCCCTCCACTTT. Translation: CASSLLTNSPLHF.

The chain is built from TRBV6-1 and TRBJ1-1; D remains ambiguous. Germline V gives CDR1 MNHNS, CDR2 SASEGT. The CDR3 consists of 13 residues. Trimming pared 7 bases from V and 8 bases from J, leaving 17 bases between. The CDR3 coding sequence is TGTGCCAGCAATTTACTGGGCAGCTTGGAAGCTTTCTTT. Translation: CASNLLGSLEAFF.

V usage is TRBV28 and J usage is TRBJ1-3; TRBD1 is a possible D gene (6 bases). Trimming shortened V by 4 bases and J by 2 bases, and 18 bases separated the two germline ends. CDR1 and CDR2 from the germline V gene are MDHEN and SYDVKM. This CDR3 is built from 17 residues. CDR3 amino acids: CASSWRARGQPGNTIYF. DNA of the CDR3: TGTGCCAGCAGTTGGCGAGCCAGGGGCCAGCCTGGAAACACCATATATTTT.

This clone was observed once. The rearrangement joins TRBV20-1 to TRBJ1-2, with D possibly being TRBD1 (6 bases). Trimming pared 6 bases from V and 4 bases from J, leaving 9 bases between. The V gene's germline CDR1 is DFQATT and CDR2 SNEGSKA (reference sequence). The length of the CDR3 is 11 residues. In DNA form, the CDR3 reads TGCAGTGCCGGGACAAGCTATGGCTACACCTTC. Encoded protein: CSAGTSYGYTF.

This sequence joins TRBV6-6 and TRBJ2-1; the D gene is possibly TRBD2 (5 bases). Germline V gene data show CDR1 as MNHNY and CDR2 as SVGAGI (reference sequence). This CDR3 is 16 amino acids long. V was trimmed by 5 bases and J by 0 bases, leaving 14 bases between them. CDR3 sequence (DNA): TGTGCCAGCAGTCGAGCGGATAGTGTCTCCTACAATGAGCAGTTCTTC. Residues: CASSRADSVSYNEQFF.